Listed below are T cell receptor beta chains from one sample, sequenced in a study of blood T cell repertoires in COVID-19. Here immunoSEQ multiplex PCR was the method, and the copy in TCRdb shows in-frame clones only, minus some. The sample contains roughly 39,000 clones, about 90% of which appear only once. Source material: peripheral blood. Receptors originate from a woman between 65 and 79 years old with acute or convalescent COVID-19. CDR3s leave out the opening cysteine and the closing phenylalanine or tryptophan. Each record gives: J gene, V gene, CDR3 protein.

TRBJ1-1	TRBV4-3	ASSQGVNTEAF
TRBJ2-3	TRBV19	ASSWTLTDTQY
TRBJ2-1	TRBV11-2	ASSLYSYNNEQF
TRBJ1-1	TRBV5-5	ASSIRSDTEAF
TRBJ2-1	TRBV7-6	ASSLSGPLDYNEQF
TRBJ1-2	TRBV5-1	ASRGEGANGYT
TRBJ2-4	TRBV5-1	ASSLVPSGSEGIQY
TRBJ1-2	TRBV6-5	ATLSGGINYGYT
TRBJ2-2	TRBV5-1	ASRPTSSTTGELF
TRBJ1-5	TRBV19	ASSGQGLNQPQH
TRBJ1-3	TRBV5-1	ASSLGGQVRSGNTIY
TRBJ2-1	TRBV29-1	SVERGPNEQF
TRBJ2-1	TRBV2	ASSQGRGSWNEQF
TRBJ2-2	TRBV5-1	ASSLGQNTGELF
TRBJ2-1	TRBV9	ASSPAGSGYNEQF
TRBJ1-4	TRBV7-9	ASSSERDRTPEKLF
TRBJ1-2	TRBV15	ATSRDRQGRYT
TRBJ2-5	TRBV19	ASSTGGTGRETQY
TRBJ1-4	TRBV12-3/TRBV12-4	ASSSDGIGKLF
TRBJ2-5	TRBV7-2	ASSLARGLREETQY
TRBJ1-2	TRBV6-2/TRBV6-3	ASSYPGTVYGYT
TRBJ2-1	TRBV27	ASMAGGQLSEQF
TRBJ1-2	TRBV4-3	ASSQVLGSEAGGYT
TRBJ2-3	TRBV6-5	ASNDRGGSTDTQY
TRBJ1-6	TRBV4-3	ASSQERLDSPLH
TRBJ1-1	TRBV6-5	ASSYSTGNTEAF
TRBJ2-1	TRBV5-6	ASSLVSPRPEQF
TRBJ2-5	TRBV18	ASSRTATDRQWETQY
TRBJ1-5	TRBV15	ATSRGGGNQPQH
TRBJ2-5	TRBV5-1	ASSEVAGFEETQY
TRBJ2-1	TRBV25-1	ASSDPLSVNEQF
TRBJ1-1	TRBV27	ASLRGQWGEAF
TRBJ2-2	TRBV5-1	ASSLAVRQGGTGELF
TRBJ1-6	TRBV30	AWSFGQGNSPLH
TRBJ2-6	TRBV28	ASSGAWGSGANVLT
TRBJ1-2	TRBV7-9	ASSPADSVGYGYT
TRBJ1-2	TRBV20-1	TAGGNYGYT
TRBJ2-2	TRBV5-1	ASSFFGTGGEELF
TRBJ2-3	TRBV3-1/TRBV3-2	ASSQDGTDTQY
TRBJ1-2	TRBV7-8	ASSFSGAGVGYT
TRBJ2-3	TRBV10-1	ASSELEGGHRRTQY
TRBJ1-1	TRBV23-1	ASSQNRGLNTEAF